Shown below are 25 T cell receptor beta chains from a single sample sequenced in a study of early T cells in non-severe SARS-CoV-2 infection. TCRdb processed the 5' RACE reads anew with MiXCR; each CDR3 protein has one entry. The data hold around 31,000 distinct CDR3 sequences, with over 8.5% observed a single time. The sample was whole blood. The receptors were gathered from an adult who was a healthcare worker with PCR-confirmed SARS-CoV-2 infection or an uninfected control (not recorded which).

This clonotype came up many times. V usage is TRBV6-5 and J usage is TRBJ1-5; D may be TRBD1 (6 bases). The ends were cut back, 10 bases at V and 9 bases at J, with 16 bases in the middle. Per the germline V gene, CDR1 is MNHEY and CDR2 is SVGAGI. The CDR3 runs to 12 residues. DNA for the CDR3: TGTGCCACCTCCACAGGGCCTACGCCCCAGCATTTT. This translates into CATSTGPTPQHF.

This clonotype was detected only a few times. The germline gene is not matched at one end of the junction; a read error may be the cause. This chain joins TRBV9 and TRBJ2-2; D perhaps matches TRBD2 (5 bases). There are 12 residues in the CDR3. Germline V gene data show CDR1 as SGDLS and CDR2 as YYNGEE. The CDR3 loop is CASSPHSGELFF. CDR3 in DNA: TGTGCCAGCAGCCCGCATTCCGGGGAGCTTTTTTTT.

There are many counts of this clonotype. The CDR3 nucleotides read TGTGCCAGCAGCTTAGTAGCGTGGGACTACCGAGACGAGCAGTACTTC. Its protein product is CASSLVAWDYRDEQYF. The chain combines TRBV7-8 with TRBJ2-7, with TRBD2 matching 7 bases. Unmatched junction bases numbered 11, after V lost 1 base and J lost 5 bases. The CDR3 is 16 amino acids. Germline V gene lookup returns CDR1 SGHVS and CDR2 FQNEAQ.

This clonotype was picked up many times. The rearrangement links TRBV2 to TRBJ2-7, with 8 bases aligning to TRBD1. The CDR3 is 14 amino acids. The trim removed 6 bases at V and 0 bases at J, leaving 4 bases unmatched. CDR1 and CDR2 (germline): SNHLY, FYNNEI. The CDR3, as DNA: TGTGCCAGCAGGGAGACAGGGGACTCCTACGAGCAGTACTTC. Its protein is CASRETGDSYEQYF.

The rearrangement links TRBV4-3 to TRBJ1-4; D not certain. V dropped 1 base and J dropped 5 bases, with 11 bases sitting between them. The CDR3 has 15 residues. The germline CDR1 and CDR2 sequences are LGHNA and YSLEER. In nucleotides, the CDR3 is TGCGCCAGCAGCCAAGGCAATGTGCAGAATGAAAAACTGTTTTTT. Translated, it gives CASSQGNVQNEKLFF.

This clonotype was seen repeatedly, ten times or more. Here the CDR3 reads CASSPATEKLFF. In DNA form, the CDR3 reads TGTGCCAGCAGCCCCGCGACAGAAAAACTGTTTTTT. The gene calls are TRBV7-2 and TRBJ1-4; D is unclear. The CDR3 contains 12 residues. CDR1 and CDR2 from the germline V gene are SGHTA and FQGNSA. The germline V and J ends were trimmed by 5 bases and 8 bases, with 9 bases remaining between them.

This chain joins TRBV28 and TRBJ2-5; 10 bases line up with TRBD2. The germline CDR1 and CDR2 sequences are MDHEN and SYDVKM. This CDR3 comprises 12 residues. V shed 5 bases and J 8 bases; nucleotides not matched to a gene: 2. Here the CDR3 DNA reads TGTGCCAGCAGTCGGACTAGCGGAACCCAGTACTTC. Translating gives CASSRTSGTQYF.

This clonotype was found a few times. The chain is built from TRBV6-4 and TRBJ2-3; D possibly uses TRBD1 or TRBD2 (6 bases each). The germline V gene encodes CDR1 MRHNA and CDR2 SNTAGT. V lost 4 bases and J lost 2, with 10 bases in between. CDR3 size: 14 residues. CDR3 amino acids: CASSGGGTTDTQYF. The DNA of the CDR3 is TGTGCCAGCAGTGGAGGGGGGACCACAGATACGCAGTATTTT.

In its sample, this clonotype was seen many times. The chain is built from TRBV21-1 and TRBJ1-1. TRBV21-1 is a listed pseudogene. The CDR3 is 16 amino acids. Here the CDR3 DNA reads TGTGCCAGCAGCTTAGAAGTAGATCTGCCGAACACTGAAGCTTTCTTT. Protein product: CASSLEVDLPNTEAFF.

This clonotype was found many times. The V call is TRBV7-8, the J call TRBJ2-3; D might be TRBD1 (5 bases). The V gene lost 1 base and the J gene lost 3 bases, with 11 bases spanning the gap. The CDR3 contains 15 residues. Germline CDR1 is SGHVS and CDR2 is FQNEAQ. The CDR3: CASSLVVRQTDTQYF. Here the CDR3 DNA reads TGTGCCAGCAGCTTAGTTGTCCGACAGACAGATACGCAGTATTTT.

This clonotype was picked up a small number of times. CDR3 bases: TGTGCCAGCAGCGTTGAGAGCTACGGTCAGCCCCAGCATTTT. As protein: CASSVESYGQPQHF. The J gene is TRBJ1-5, the V gene TRBV9; D is unresolved. Looked up from germline, CDR1 is SGDLS and CDR2 is YYNGEE. CDR3 length equals 14 residues. Trimming pared 2 bases from V and 6 bases from J, leaving 12 bases between.

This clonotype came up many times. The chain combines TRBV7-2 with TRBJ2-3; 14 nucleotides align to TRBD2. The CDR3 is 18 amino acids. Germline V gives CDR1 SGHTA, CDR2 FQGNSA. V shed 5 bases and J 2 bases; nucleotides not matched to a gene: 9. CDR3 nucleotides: TGTGCCAGCAGCCCCACCGGGACTAGCGGGGGATACACAGATACGCAGTATTTT. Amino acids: CASSPTGTSGGYTDTQYF.

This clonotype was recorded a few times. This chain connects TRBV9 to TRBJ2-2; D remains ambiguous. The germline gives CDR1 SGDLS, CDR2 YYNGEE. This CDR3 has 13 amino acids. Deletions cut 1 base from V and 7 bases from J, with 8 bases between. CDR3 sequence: CASSVMGIGELFF. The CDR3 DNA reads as TGTGCCAGCAGCGTAATGGGTATCGGGGAGCTGTTTTTT.

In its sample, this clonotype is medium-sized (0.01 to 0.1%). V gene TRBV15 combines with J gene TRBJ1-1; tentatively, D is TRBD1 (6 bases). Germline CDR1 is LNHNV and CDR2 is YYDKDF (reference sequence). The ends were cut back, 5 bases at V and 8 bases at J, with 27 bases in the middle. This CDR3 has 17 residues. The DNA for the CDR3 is TGTGCCACCAGCGGATATGGGGGGGCCCAGTCCCGATCCGAAGCTTTCTTT. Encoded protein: CATSGYGGAQSRSEAFF.

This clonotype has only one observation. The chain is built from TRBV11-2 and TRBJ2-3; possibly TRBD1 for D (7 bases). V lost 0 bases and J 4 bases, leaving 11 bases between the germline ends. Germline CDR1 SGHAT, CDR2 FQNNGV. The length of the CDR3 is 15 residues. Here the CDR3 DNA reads TGTGCCAGCAGCTTAGATCCCAGGGGGGCAGATACGCAGTATTTT. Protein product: CASSLDPRGADTQYF.

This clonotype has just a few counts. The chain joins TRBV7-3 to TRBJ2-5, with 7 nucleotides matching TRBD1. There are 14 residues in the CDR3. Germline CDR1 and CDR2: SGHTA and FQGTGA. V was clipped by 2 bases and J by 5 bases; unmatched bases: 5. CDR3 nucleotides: TGTGCCAGCAGCTTAGAGGGGGCATGGGAGACCCAGTACTTC. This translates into CASSLEGAWETQYF.

CDR3 bases: TGTGCCAGCAGCTTAGTTTCAGATACGCAGTATTTT. This encodes CASSLVSDTQYF. The rearrangement joins TRBV7-2 to TRBJ2-3; no clear D gene. CDR1 is SGHTA and CDR2 is FQGNSA in the germline V gene. Deletions cut 1 base from V and 4 bases from J, with 3 bases between. CDR3 length: 12 residues.

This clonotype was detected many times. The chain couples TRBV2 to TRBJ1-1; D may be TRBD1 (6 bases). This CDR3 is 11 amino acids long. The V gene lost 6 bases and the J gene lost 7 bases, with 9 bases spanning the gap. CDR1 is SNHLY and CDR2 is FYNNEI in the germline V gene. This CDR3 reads CASSEDSEAFF. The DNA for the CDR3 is TGTGCCAGCAGCGAGGACAGTGAAGCTTTCTTT. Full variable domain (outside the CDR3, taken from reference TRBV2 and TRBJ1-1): EPEVTQTPSHQVTQMGQEVILRCVPISNHLYFYWYRQILGQKVEFLVSFYNNEISEKSEIFDDQFSVERPDGSNFTLKIRSTKLEDSAMYFCASSEDSEAFFGQGTRLTVV.

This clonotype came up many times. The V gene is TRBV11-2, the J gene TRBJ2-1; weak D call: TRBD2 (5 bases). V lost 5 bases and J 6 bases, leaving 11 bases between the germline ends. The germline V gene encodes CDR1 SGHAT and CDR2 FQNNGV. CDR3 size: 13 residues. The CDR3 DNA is TGTGCCAGCAGCCTGGAGCGGTTCAATGAGCAGTTCTTC. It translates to CASSLERFNEQFF. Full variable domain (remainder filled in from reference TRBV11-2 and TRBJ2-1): EAGVAQSPRYKIIEKRQSVAFWCNPISGHATLYWYQQILGQGPKLLIQFQNNGVVDDSQLPKDRFSAERLKGVDSTLKIQPAKLEDSAVYLCASSLERFNEQFFGPGTRLTVL.

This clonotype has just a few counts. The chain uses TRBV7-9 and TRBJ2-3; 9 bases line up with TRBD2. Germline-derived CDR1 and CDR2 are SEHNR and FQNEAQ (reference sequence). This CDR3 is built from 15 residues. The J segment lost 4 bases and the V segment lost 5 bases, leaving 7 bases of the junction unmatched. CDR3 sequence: CASSQLAGVADTQYF. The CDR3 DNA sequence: TGTGCCAGCAGCCAGTTAGCGGGGGTGGCAGATACGCAGTATTTT.

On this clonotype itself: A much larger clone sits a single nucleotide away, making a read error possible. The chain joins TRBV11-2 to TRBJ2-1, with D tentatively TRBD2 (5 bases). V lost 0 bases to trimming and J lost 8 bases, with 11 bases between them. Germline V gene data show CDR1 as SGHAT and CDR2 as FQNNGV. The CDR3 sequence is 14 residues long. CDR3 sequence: CASSLDERADEQFF. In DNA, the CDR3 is TGTGCCAGCAGCTTAGATGAGCGAGCGGATGAGCAGTTCTTC.

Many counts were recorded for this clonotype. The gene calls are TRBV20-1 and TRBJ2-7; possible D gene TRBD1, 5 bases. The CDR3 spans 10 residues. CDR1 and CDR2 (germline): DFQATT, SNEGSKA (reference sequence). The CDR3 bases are TGCAGCTCAGGGATCTACGAGCAGTACTTC. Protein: CSSGIYEQYF.

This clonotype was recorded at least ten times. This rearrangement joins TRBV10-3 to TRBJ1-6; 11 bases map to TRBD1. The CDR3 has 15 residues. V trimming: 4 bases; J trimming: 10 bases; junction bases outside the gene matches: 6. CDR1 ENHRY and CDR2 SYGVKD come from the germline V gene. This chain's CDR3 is CAISAGQGARSPLHF. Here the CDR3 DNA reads TGTGCCATCAGTGCTGGACAGGGGGCGAGATCACCCCTCCACTTT.

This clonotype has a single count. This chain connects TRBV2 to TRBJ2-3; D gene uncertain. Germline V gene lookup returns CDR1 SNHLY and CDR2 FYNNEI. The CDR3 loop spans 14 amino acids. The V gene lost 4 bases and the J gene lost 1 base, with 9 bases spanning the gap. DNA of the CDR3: TGTGCCAGCAGTGGCTCGGACCGCACAGATACGCAGTATTTT. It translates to CASSGSDRTDTQYF.

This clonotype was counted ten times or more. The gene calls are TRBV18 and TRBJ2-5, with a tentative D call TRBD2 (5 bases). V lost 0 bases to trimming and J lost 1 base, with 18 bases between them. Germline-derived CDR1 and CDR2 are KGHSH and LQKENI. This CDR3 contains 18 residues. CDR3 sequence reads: CASSPPVIPGRGQETQYF. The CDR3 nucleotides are TGTGCCAGCTCACCACCAGTAATTCCAGGACGGGGCCAAGAGACCCAGTACTTC.